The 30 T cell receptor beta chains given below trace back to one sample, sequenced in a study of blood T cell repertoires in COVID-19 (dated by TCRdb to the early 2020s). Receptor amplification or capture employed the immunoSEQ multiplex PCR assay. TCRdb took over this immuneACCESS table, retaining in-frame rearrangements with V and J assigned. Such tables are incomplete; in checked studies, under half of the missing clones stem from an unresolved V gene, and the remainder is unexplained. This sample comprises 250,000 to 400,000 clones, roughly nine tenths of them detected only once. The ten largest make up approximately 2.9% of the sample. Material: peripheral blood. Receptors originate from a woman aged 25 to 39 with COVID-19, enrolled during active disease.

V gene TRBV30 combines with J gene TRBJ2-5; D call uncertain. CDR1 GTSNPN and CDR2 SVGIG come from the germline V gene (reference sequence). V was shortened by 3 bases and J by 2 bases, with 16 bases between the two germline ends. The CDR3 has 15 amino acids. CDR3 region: CAWRISPPLQETQYF. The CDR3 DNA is TGTGCCTGGAGGATAAGCCCACCCCTTCAAGAGACCCAGTACTTC.

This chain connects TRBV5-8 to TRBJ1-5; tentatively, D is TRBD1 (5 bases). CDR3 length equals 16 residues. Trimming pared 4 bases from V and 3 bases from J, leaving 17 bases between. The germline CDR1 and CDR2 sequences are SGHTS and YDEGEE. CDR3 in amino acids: CASSDRGNSNNQPQHF. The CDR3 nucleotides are TGTGCCAGCAGCGATAGGGGAAACAGCAACAATCAGCCCCAGCATTTT.

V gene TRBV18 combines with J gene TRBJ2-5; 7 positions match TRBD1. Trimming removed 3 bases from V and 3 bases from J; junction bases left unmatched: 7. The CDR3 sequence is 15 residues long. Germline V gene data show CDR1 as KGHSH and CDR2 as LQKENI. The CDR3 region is CASSPSPTGEETQYF. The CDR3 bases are TGTGCCAGCTCACCGTCCCCCACAGGGGAAGAGACCCAGTACTTC.

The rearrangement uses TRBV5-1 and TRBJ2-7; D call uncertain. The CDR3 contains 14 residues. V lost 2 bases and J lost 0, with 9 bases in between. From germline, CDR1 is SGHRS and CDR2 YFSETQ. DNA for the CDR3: TGCGCCAGCAGCTTTAACACAAACTCCTACGAGCAGTACTTC. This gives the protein CASSFNTNSYEQYF.

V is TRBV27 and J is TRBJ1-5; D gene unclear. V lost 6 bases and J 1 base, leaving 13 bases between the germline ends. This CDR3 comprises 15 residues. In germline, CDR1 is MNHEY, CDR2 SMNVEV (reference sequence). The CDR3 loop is CASRQQSPSNQPQHF. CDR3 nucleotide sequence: TGTGCCAGCAGACAACAGTCTCCGAGCAATCAGCCCCAGCATTTT.

The CDR3 nucleotides are TGTGCCAGCAGCTCGCTCGGGGGTGGGCGAAACATTCAGTACTTC. It codes for CASSSLGGGRNIQYF. The chain recombines TRBV5-4 with TRBJ2-4; maybe TRBD2 (6 bases). V shed 3 bases and J shed 6 bases, with 16 bases lying between them. The CDR3 has 15 amino acids. CDR1 SGHNT and CDR2 YYREEE come from the germline V gene (reference sequence).

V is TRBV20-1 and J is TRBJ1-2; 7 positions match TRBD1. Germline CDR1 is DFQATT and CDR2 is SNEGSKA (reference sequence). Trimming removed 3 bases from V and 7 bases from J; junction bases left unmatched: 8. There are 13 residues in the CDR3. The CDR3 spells CSASPAGGGGYTF. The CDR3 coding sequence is TGCAGTGCTAGTCCCGCAGGGGGTGGTGGCTACACCTTC.

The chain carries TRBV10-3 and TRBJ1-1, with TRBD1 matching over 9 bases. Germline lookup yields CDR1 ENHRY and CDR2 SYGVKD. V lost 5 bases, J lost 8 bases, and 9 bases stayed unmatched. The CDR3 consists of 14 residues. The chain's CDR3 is CAISTGQGSGEAFF. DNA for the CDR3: TGTGCCATCAGTACGGGACAGGGTTCGGGAGAAGCTTTCTTT.

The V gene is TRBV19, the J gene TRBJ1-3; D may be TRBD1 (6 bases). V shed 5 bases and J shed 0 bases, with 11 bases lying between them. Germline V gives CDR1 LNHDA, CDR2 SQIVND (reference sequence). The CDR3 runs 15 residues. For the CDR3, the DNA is TGTGCCAGTAGTCAGGGGTCGAGCTCTGGAAACACCATATATTTT. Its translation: CASSQGSSSGNTIYF. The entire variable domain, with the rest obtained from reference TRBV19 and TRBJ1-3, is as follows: DGGITQSPKYLFRKEGQNVTLSCEQNLNHDAMYWYRQDPGQGLRLIYYSQIVNDFQKGDIAEGYSVSREKKESFPLTVTSAQKNPTAFYLCASSQGSSSGNTIYFGEGSWLTVV.

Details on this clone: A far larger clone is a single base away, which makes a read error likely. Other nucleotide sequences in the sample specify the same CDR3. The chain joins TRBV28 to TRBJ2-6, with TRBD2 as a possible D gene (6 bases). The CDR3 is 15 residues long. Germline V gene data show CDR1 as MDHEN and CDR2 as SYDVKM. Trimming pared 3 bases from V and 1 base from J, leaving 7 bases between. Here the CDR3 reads CASSLGGSGANVLTF. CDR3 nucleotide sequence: TGTGCCAGCAGTTTGGGGGGATCTGGGGCCAACGTCCTGACTTTC.

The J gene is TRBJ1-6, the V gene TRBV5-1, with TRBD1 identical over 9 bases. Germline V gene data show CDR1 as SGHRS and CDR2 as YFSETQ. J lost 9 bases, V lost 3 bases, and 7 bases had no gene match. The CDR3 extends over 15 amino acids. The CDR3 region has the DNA TGCGCCAGCAGCTCGAGGACGGACAGGGGTTCACCCCTCCACTTT. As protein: CASSSRTDRGSPLHF.

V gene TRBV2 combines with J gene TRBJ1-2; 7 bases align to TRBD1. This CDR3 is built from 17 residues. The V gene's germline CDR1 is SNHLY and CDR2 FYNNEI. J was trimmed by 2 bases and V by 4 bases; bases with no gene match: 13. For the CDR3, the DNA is TGTGCCAGCAGTGTCCACCGGGGGGGACAGACAAACTATGGCTACACCTTC. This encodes CASSVHRGGQTNYGYTF.

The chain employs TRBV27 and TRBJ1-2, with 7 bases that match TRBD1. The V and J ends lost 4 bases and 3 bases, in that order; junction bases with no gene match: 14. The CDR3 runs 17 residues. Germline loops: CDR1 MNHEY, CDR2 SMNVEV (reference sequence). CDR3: CASSSFPGTVGYYGYTF. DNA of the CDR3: TGTGCCAGCAGTTCGTTCCCCGGGACAGTAGGCTACTATGGCTACACCTTC.

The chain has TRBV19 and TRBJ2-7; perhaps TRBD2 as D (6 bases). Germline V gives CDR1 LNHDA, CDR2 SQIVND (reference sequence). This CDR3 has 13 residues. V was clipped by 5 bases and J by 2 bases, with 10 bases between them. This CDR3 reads CASSQPGAYEQYF. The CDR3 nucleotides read TGTGCCAGTAGTCAACCGGGAGCCTACGAGCAGTACTTC.

CDR3 sequence: CASGWGGLNTEAFF. DNA for the CDR3: TGTGCTAGTGGTTGGGGGGGGCTAAACACTGAAGCTTTCTTT. The gene calls are TRBV12-5 and TRBJ1-1; D is possibly TRBD1 (6 bases). The CDR3 sequence is 14 residues long. Germline CDR1 and CDR2: LGHNT and FRNRAP. Trimming shortened V by 4 bases and J by 2 bases, and 11 bases separated the two germline ends.

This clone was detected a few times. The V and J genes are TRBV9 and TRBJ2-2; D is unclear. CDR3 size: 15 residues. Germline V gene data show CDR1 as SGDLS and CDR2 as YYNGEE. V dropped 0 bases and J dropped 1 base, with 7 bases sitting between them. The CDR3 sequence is CASSVDAVNTGELFF. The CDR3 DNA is TGTGCCAGCAGCGTAGATGCGGTGAACACCGGGGAGCTGTTTTTT. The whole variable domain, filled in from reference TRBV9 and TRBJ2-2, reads DSGVTQTPKHLITATGQRVTLRCSPRSGDLSVYWYQQSLDQGLQFLIQYYNGEERAKGNILERFSAQQFPDLHSELNLSSLELGDSALYFCASSVDAVNTGELFFGEGSRLTVL.

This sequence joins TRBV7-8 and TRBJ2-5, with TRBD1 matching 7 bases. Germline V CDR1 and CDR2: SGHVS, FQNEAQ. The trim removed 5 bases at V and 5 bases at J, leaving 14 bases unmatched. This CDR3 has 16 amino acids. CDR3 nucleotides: TGTGCCAGCAGCCTCCTATCAACAGGGGTGCGGGAGACCCAGTACTTC. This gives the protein CASSLLSTGVRETQYF. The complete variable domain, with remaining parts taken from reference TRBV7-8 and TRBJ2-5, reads GAGVSQSPRYKVAKRGQDVALRCDPISGHVSLFWYQQALGQGPEFLTYFQNEAQLDKSGLPSDRFFAERPEGSVSTLKIQRTQQEDSAVYLCASSLLSTGVRETQYFGPGTRLLVL.

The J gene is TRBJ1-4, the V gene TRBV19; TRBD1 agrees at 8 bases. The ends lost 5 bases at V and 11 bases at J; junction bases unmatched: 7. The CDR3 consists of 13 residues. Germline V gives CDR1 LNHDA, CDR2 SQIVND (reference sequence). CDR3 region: CASSGNRGGKLFF. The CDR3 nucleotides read TGTGCCAGTAGTGGCAACAGGGGGGGGAAACTGTTTTTT.

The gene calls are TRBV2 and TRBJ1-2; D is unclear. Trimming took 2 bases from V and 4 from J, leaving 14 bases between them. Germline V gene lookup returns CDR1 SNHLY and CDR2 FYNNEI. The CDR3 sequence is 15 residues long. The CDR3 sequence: CASSENGRGSYGYTF. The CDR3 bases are TGTGCCAGCAGTGAAAATGGGCGAGGGAGCTATGGCTACACCTTC.

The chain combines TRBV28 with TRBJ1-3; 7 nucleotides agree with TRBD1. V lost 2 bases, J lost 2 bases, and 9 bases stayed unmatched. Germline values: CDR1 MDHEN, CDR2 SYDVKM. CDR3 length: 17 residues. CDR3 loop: CASSLGQQGHAGNTIYF. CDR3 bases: TGTGCCAGCAGTTTAGGGCAACAGGGGCATGCTGGAAACACCATATATTTT.

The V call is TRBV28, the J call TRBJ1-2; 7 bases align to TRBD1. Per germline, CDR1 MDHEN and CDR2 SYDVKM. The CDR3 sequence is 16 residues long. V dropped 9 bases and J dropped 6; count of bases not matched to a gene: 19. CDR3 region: CASSAPIQGIGDGYTF. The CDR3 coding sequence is TGTGCCAGTAGCGCCCCTATACAGGGGATTGGAGATGGCTACACCTTC.

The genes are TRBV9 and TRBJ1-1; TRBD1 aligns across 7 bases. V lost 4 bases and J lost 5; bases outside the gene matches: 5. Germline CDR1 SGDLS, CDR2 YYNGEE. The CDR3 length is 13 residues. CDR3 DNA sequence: TGTGCCAGCAGCTTTACAGGGGAGACTGAAGCTTTCTTT. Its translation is CASSFTGETEAFF.

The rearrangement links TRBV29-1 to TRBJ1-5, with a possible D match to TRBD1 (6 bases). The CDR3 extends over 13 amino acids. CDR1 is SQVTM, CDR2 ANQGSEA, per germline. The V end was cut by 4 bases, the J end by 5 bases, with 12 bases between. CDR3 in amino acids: CSVADRYDQPQHF. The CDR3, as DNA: TGCAGCGTTGCCGACAGGTACGATCAGCCCCAGCATTTT.

The CDR3 protein is CASIELQGAAFF. The CDR3 nucleotides are TGTGCCAGCATCGAGTTACAGGGGGCAGCTTTCTTT. This chain uses TRBV28 with TRBJ1-1; 9 nucleotides match TRBD1. This CDR3 contains 12 residues. The V gene end was trimmed by 7 bases and the J gene end by 10 bases; junction bases not matched to a gene: 7. CDR1 and CDR2 (germline): MDHEN, SYDVKM. The full variable domain, rest sourced from reference TRBV28 and TRBJ1-1, is DVKVTQSSRYLVKRTGEKVFLECVQDMDHENMFWYRQDPGLGLRLIYFSYDVKMKEKGDIPEGYSVSREKKERFSLILESASTNQTSMYLCASIELQGAAFFGQGTRLTVV.

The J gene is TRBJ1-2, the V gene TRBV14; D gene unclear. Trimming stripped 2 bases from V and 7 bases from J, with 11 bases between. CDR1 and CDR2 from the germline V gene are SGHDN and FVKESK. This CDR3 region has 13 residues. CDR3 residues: CASSQWERGGYTF. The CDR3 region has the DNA TGTGCCAGCAGCCAATGGGAACGGGGTGGCTACACCTTC.

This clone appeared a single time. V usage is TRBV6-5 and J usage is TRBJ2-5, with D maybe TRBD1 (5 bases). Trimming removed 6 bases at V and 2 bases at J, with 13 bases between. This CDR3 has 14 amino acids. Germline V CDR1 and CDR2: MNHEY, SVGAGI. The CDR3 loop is CASRHDSFQETQYF. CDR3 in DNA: TGTGCCAGCAGACACGACAGTTTTCAAGAGACCCAGTACTTC.

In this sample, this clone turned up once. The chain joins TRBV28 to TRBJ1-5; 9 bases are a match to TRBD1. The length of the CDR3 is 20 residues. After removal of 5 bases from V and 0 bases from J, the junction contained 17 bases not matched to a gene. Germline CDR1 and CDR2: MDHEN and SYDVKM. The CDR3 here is CASSALGTGISMYSNQPQHF. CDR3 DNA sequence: TGTGCCAGCAGTGCCCTCGGGACAGGGATAAGTATGTATAGCAATCAGCCCCAGCATTTT.

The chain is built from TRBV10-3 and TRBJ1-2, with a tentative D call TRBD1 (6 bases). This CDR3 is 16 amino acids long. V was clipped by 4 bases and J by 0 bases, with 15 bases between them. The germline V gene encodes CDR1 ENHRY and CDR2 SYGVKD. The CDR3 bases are TGTGCCATCAGTGCCACCACAGGGCCCACTAACTATGGCTACACCTTC. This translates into CAISATTGPTNYGYTF.

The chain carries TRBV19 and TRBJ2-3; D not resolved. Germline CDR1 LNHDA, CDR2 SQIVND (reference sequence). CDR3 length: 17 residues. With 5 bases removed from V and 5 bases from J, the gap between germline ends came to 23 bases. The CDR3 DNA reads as TGTGCCAGTAGTGCCCGAAGACCACCGTACACAGTAGATACGCAGTATTTT. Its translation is CASSARRPPYTVDTQYF.

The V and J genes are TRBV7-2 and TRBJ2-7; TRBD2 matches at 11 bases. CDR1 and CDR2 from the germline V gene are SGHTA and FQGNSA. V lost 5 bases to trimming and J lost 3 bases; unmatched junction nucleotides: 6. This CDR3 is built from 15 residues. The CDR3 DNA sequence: TGTGCCAGCAGCCAACTAGCGGGAGTAATCTACGAGCAGTACTTC. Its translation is CASSQLAGVIYEQYF.